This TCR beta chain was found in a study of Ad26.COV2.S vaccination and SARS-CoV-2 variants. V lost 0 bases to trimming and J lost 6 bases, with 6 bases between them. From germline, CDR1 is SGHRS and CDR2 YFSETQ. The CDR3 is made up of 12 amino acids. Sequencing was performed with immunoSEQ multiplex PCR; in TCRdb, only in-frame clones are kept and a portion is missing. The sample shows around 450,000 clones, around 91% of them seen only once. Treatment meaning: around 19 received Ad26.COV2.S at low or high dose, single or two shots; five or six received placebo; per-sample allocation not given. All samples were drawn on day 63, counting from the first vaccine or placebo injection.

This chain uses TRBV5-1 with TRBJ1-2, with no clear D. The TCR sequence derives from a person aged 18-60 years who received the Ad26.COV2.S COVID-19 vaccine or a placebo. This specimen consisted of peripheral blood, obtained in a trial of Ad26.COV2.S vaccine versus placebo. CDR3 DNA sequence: TGCGCCAGCAGCTTGGGCGGGGATGGCTACACCTTC. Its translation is CASSLGGDGYTF.